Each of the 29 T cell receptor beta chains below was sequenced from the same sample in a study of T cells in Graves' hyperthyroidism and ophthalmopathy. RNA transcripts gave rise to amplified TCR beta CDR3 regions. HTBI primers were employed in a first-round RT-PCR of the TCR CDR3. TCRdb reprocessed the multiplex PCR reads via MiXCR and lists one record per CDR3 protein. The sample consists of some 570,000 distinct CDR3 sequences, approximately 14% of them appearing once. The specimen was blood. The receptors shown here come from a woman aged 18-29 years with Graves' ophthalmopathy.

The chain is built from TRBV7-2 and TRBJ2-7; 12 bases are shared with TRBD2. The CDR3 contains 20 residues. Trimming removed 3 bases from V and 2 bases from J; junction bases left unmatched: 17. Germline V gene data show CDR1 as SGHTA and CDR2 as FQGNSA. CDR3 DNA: TGTGCCAGCAGCTTTGGGGCTAGCGGGAGGGGGGGCCTGAGGGCCTACGAGCAGTACTTC. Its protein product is CASSFGASGRGGLRAYEQYF.

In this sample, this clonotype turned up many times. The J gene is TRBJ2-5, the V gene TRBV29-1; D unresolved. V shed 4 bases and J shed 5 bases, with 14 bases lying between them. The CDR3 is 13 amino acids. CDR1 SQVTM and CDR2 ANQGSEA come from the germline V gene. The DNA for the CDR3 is TGCAGCGTTGTCTCTGCTGACGGGGAGACCCAGTACTTC. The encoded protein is CSVVSADGETQYF.

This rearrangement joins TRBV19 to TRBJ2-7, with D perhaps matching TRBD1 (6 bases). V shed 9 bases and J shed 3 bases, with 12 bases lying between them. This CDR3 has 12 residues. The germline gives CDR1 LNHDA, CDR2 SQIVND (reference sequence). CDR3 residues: CASAGTSYEQYF. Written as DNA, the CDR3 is TGTGCCAGCGCCGGGACAAGCTACGAGCAGTACTTC.

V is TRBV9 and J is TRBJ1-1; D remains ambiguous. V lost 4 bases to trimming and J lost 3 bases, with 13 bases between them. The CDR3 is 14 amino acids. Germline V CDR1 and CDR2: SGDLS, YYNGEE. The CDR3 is CASSPLRKDTEAFF. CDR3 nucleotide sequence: TGTGCCAGCAGCCCCTTAAGAAAGGACACTGAAGCTTTCTTT. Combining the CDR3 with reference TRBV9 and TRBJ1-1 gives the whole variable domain DSGVTQTPKHLITATGQRVTLRCSPRSGDLSVYWYQQSLDQGLQFLIQYYNGEERAKGNILERFSAQQFPDLHSELNLSSLELGDSALYFCASSPLRKDTEAFFGQGTRLTVV.

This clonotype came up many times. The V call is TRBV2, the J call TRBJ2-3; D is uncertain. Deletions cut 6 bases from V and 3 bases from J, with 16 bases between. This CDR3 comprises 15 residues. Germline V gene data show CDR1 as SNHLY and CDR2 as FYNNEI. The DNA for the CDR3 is TGTGCCAGCAGAGGGAAAAGGGTCGGGACAGATACGCAGTATTTT. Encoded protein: CASRGKRVGTDTQYF. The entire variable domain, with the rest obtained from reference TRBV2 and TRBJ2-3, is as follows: EPEVTQTPSHQVTQMGQEVILRCVPISNHLYFYWYRQILGQKVEFLVSFYNNEISEKSEIFDDQFSVERPDGSNFTLKIRSTKLEDSAMYFCASRGKRVGTDTQYFGPGTRLTVL.

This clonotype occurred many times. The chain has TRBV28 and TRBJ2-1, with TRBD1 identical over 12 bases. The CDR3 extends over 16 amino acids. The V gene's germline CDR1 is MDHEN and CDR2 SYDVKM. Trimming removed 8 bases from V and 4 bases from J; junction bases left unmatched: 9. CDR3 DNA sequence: TGTGCCAGCCTCACCCCGGGACAGGGGGCTTACAATGAGCAGTTCTTC. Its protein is CASLTPGQGAYNEQFF.

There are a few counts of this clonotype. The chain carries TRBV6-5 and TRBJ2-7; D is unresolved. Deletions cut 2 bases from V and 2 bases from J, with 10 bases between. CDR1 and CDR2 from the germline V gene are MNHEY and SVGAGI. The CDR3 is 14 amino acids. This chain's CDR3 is CASSYRGRTYEQYF. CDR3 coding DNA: TGTGCCAGCAGTTACAGAGGCAGGACCTACGAGCAGTACTTC.

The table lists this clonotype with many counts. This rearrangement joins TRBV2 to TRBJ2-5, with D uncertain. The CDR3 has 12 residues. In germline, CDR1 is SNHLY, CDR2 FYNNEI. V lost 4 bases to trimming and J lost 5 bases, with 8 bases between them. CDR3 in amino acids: CASSALRETQYF. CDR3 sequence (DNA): TGTGCCAGCAGTGCCCTTAGGGAGACCCAGTACTTC.

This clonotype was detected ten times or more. The chain's CDR3 is CSAAPGNGYGYTF. In nucleotides, the CDR3 is TGCAGTGCCGCACCGGGAAATGGATATGGCTACACCTTC. The J gene is TRBJ1-2, the V gene TRBV20-1; D is unclear. The V end was cut by 6 bases, the J end by 5 bases, with 16 bases between. Germline assignment: CDR1 DFQATT and CDR2 SNEGSKA (reference sequence). This CDR3 is built from 13 residues.

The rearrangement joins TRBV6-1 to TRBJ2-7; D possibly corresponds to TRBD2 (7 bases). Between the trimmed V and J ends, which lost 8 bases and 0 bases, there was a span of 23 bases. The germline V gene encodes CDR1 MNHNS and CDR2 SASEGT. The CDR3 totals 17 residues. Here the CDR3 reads CASSAPGGGLSSYEQYF. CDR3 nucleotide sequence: TGTGCCAGCTCGGCGCCGGGGGGCGGCTTGAGCTCCTACGAGCAGTACTTC.

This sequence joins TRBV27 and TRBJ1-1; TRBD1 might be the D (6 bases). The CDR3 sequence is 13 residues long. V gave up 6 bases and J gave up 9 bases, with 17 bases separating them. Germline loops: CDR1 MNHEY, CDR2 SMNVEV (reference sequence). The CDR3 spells CASSFRQVSQAFF. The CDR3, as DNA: TGTGCCAGCAGCTTTCGACAGGTCTCACAAGCTTTCTTT.

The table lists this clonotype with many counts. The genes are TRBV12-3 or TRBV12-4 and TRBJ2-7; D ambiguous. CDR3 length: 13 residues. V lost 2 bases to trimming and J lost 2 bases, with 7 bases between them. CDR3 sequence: CASSLQRPYEQYF. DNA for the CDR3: TGTGCCAGCAGTTTACAGCGCCCCTACGAGCAGTACTTC.

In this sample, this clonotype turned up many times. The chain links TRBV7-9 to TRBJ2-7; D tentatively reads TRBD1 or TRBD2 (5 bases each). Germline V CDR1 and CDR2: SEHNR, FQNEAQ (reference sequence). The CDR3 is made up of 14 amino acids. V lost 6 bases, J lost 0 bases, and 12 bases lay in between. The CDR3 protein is CASSAGSSSYEQYF. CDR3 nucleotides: TGTGCCAGCAGTGCAGGGAGTAGCTCCTACGAGCAGTACTTC.

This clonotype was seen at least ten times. The CDR3 DNA is TGCGCCAGCAGCCCCTTGGCGGGGGAGACCTACAATGAGCAGTTCTTC. This encodes CASSPLAGETYNEQFF. This rearrangement joins TRBV5-1 to TRBJ2-1; 7 positions agree with TRBD2. Germline V lookup: CDR1 SGHRS, CDR2 YFSETQ. V dropped 4 bases and J dropped 2; count of bases not matched to a gene: 9. This CDR3 comprises 16 residues.

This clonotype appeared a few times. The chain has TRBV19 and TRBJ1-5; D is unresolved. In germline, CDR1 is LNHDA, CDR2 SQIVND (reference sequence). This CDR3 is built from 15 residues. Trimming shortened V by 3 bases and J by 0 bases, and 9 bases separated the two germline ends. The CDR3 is CASSIEPYSNQPQHF. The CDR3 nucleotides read TGTGCCAGTAGTATTGAGCCTTATAGCAATCAGCCCCAGCATTTT.

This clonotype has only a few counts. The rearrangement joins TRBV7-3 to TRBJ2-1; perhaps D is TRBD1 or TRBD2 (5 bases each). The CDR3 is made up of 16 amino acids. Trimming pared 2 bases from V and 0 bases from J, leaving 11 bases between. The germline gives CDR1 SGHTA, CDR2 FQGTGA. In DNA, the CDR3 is TGTGCCAGCAGCTTACACACGGGGCGCTCCTACAATGAGCAGTTCTTC. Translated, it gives CASSLHTGRSYNEQFF.

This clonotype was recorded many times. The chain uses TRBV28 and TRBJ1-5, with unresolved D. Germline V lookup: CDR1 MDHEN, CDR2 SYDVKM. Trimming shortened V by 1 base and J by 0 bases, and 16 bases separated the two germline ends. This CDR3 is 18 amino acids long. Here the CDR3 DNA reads TGTGCCAGCAGTTTATTGGGAACAGACCCATATAGCAATCAGCCCCAGCATTTT. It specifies CASSLLGTDPYSNQPQHF.

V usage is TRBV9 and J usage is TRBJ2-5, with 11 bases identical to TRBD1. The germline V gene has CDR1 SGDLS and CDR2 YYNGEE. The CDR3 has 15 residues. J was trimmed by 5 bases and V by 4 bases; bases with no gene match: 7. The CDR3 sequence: CASSPWTGGRETQYF. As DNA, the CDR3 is TGTGCCAGCAGCCCCTGGACAGGGGGCAGGGAGACCCAGTACTTC.

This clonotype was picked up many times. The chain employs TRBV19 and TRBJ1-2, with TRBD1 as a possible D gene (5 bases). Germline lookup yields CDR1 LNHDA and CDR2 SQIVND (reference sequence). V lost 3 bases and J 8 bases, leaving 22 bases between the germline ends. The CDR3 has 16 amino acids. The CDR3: CASSMSPPTAYGGYTF. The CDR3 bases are TGTGCCAGTAGTATGTCCCCTCCGACAGCGTACGGGGGCTACACCTTC.

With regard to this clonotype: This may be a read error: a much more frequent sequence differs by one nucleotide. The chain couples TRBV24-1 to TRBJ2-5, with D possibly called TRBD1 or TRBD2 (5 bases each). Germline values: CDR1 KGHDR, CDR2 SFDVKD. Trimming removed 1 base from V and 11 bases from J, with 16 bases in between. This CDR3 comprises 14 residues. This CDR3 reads CATSDFQVGPFQYF. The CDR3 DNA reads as TGTGCCACCAGTGATTTCCAAGTGGGACCATTTCAGTACTTC.

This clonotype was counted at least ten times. The CDR3 DNA sequence: TGTGCCAGCAGCCAAGATGGGGTCGGGAGGAACTCCTACGAGCAGTACTTC. Translation: CASSQDGVGRNSYEQYF. The V call is TRBV3-1, the J call TRBJ2-7; 7 bases match TRBD2. Unmatched junction bases numbered 8, after V lost 0 bases and J lost 0 bases. Per the germline V gene, CDR1 is LGHDT and CDR2 is YNNKEL (reference sequence). This CDR3 is built from 17 residues.

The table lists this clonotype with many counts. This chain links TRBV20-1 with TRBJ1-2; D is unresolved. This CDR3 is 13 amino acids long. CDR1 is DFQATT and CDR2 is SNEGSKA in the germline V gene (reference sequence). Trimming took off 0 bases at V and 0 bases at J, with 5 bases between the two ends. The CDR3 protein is CSARDPSNYGYTF. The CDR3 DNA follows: TGCAGTGCTAGAGATCCTTCTAACTATGGCTACACCTTC.

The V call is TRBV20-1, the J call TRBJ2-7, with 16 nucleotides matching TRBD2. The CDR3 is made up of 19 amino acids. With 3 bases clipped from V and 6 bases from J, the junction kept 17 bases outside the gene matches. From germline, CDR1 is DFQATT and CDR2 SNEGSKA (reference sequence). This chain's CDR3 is CSARRPGLAGGGPRGEQYF. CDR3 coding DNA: TGCAGTGCTAGGCGCCCGGGACTAGCGGGAGGGGGCCCACGTGGCGAGCAGTACTTC.

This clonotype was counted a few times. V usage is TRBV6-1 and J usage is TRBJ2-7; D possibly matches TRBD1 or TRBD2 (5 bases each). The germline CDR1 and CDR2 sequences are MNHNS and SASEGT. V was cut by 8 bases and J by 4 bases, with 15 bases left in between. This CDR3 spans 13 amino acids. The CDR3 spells CASGGRVFYEQYF. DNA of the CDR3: TGTGCCAGCGGAGGCAGGGTTTTTTACGAGCAGTACTTC.

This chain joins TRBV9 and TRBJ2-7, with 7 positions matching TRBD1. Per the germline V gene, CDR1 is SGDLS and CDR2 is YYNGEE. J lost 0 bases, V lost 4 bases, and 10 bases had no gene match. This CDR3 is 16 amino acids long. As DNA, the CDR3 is TGTGCCAGCAGCCAAGAGGCTCGGGACAGCTCCTACGAGCAGTACTTC. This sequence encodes CASSQEARDSSYEQYF.

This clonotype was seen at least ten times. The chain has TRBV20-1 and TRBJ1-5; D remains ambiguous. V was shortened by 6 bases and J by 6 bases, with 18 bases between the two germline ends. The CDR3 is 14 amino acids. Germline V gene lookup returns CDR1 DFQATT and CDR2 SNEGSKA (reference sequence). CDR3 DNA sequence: TGCAGTGCAACCCCAGGTTTAGACACTCAGCCCCAGCATTTT. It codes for CSATPGLDTQPQHF.

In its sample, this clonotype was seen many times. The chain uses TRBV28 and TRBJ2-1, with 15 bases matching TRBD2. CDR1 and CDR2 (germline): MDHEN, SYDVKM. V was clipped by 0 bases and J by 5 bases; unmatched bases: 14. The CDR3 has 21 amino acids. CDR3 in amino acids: CASSLCPSGTSGRTCNNEQFF. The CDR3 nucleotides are TGTGCCAGCAGTTTATGCCCGTCCGGGACTAGCGGGAGGACATGTAACAATGAGCAGTTCTTC.

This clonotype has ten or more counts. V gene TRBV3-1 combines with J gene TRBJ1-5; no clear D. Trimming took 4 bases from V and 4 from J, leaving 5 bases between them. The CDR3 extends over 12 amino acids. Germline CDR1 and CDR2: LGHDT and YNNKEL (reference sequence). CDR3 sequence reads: CASSLNNQPQHF. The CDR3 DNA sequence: TGTGCCAGCAGCCTAAATAATCAGCCCCAGCATTTT.

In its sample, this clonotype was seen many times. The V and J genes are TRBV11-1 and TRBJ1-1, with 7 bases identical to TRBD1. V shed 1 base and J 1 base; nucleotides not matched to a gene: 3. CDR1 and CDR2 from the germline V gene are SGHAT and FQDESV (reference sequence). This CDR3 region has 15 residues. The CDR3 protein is CASSLVRTGNTEAFF. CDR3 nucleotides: TGTGCCAGCAGCTTAGTCCGGACAGGGAACACTGAAGCTTTCTTT. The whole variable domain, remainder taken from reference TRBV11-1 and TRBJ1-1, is EAEVAQSPRYKITEKSQAVAFWCDPISGHATLYWYRQILGQGPELLVQFQDESVVDDSQLPKDRFSAERLKGVDSTLKIQPAELGDSAMYLCASSLVRTGNTEAFFGQGTRLTVV.